The T cell receptor (beta chain) described here comes from a study of low-dose radiotherapy and immunotherapy resistance in tumors. Trimming took 5 bases from V and 0 from J; bases not matched to a gene: 5. Germline values: CDR1 SEHNR, CDR2 FQNEAQ (reference sequence). This CDR3 spans 16 amino acids. TRAV and TRBV primers primed cDNA for both TCRalpha and TCRbeta. The TCRs were subjected to amplification over 20 PCR cycles employing a constant-region primer in conjunction with a V-primer adapter. MiXCR, applied by TCRdb to the reads, yields one record per CDR3 protein. The profile shows about 60,000 distinct CDR3 sequences, under 30% of them singletons. As for time point: before trial treatment.

The TCR sequence derives from a male donor with prostate cancer. The sample consisted of PBMCs, taken before treatment. The gene calls are TRBV7-9 and TRBJ2-7, with 12 positions matching TRBD1. CDR3 sequence: CASSIGTGGNSYEQYF. The CDR3 DNA follows: TGTGCCAGCAGCATTGGGACAGGGGGCAACTCCTACGAGCAGTACTTC.